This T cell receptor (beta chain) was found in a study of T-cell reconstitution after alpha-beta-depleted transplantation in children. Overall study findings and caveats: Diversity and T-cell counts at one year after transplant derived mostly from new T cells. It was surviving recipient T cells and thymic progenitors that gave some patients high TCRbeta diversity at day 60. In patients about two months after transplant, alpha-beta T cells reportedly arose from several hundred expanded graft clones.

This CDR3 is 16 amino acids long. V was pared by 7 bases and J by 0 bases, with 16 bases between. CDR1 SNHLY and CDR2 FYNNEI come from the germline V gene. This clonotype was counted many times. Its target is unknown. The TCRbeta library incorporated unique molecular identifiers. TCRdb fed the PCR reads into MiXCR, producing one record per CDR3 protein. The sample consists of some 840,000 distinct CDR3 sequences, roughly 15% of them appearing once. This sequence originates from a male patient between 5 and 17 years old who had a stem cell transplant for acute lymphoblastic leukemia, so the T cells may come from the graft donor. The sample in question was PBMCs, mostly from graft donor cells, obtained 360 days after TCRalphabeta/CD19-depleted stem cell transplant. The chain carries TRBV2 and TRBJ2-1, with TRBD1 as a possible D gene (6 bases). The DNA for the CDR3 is TGTGCCAGCATGGGGATCCAGGGGAGCTCCTACAATGAGCAGTTCTTC. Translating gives CASMGIQGSSYNEQFF.